One and the same sample provided the 28 T cell receptor beta chains below, sequenced in a study of T cells in localized non-small cell lung cancer. The data were produced by immunoSEQ multiplex PCR, yet TCRdb's version contains in-frame clones alone and is incomplete. The sample lists 2,100 or so clones, 25% to 35% occurring once. The sequencing here drew on lung tumor tissue, taken before any cancer treatment. The source is a male donor at least 60 years old with stage III lung adenocarcinoma.

This chain uses TRBV11-3 with TRBJ2-6; D tentatively reads TRBD1 or TRBD2 (5 bases each). The germline gives CDR1 SGHNT, CDR2 YENEEA. Trimming took 3 bases from V and 2 from J, leaving 5 bases between them. This CDR3 region has 14 residues. The CDR3 DNA is TGTGCCAGCAGCTTGGGGGCTGGGGCCAACGTCCTGACTTTC. Its protein product is CASSLGAGANVLTF.

By share of the sample, this clone is medium-sized. CDR3: CASSREFRTGVGYTF. CDR3 coding DNA: TGTGCCAGCAGTAGAGAATTTAGGACCGGGGTAGGCTACACCTTC. The chain employs TRBV6-8 and TRBJ1-2; D unclear. Trimming shortened V by 5 bases and J by 8 bases, and 21 bases separated the two germline ends. CDR1 and CDR2 from the germline V gene are MNHGY and SAAAGT. The CDR3 extends over 15 amino acids.

This clone is medium-sized by share. The chain combines TRBV11-3 with TRBJ1-1; D is unclear. This CDR3 comprises 14 residues. CDR1 and CDR2 (germline): SGHNT, YENEEA. Trimming took off 7 bases at V and 1 base at J, with 13 bases between the two ends. The CDR3 spells CASTRGSTNTEAFF. The CDR3 DNA reads as TGTGCCAGCACCCGGGGTTCCACGAACACTGAAGCTTTCTTT.

This clone was seen more than once but under ten times. The chain combines TRBV28 with TRBJ1-2; 11 bases are shared with TRBD1. V shed 5 bases and J 4 bases; nucleotides not matched to a gene: 6. The CDR3 extends over 15 amino acids. Germline CDR1 and CDR2: MDHEN and SYDVKM. For the CDR3, the DNA is TGTGCCAGCAGTCCCGGGACAGGGGGGAGCTATGGCTACACCTTC. This sequence encodes CASSPGTGGSYGYTF.

The chain links TRBV11-3 to TRBJ2-1; D may match TRBD1 or TRBD2 (5 bases each). CDR1 is SGHNT, CDR2 YENEEA, per germline. Trimming took 1 base from V and 6 from J, leaving 13 bases between them. The CDR3 has 15 amino acids. CDR3 sequence: CASSLVLGRVNEQFF. The CDR3 DNA reads as TGTGCCAGCAGCTTAGTACTGGGGCGGGTCAATGAGCAGTTCTTC.

This clone showed up just a few times. The chain is built from TRBV15 and TRBJ1-1, with D possibly TRBD1 on 6 matching bases. The CDR3 length is 14 residues. Germline values: CDR1 LNHNV, CDR2 YYDKDF (reference sequence). V lost 1 base, J lost 3 bases, and 9 bases lay in between. DNA for the CDR3: TGTGCCACCAGCAGAGTGGCAGGGGACACTGAAGCTTTCTTT. Translation gives CATSRVAGDTEAFF.

This chain joins TRBV28 and TRBJ2-5; maybe TRBD1 (6 bases). Trimming took off 6 bases at V and 1 base at J, with 15 bases between the two ends. This CDR3 region has 15 residues. CDR1 MDHEN and CDR2 SYDVKM come from the germline V gene. The CDR3 spells CASSSDGQPQETQYF. CDR3 in DNA: TGTGCCAGCAGCTCCGATGGACAGCCCCAAGAGACCCAGTACTTC.

The chain couples TRBV5-1 to TRBJ2-6; D is perhaps TRBD1 or TRBD2 (5 bases each). This CDR3 is built from 15 residues. The germline CDR1 and CDR2 sequences are SGHRS and YFSETQ. V lost 6 bases and J lost 1, with 11 bases in between. CDR3 in amino acids: CASTEGLSGANVLTF. The CDR3 coding sequence is TGCGCCAGCACCGAGGGGTTATCTGGGGCCAACGTCCTGACTTTC.

This clone was seen only once. This chain's CDR3 is CASSLGGLYNEQFF. In nucleotides, the CDR3 is TGTGCCAGCAGCTTGGGGGGACTTTACAATGAGCAGTTCTTC. The rearrangement joins TRBV11-3 to TRBJ2-1, with a possible D match to TRBD2 (6 bases). Germline V lookup: CDR1 SGHNT, CDR2 YENEEA. This CDR3 has 14 amino acids. V lost 3 bases, J lost 4 bases, and 10 bases lay in between.

This clone has a handful of counts. The chain joins TRBV11-3 to TRBJ2-2; TRBD2 aligns across 7 bases. CDR3 length equals 14 residues. J gave up 7 bases and V 6 bases, and 8 bases lay outside the gene matches. Germline V gives CDR1 SGHNT, CDR2 YENEEA. CDR3 coding DNA: TGTGCCAGCAGAAGGAGTGGGGAGGGCGGGGAGCTGTTTTTT. Amino acids: CASRRSGEGGELFF.

The chain links TRBV28 to TRBJ2-3, with 11 bases lining up with TRBD1. The CDR3 is 16 amino acids. The V segment lost 5 bases and the J segment 2 bases; nucleotides outside the gene matches: 6. In germline, CDR1 is MDHEN, CDR2 SYDVKM. In DNA form, the CDR3 reads TGTGCCAGCAGTCCGGGACAGGGGGTTCACACAGATACGCAGTATTTT. Translating it yields CASSPGQGVHTDTQYF.

This clone showed up just a few times. Other DNA sequences within the sample encode an identical CDR3. V gene TRBV10-3 combines with J gene TRBJ1-2; no clear D gene. The germline V gene has CDR1 ENHRY and CDR2 SYGVKD. V lost 0 bases to trimming and J lost 6 bases, with 11 bases between them. This CDR3 spans 14 amino acids. The CDR3 DNA follows: TGTGCCATCAGTGAGTCCGCCGTCCGGGATGGCTACACCTTC. Protein product: CAISESAVRDGYTF.

This clone was detected a few times. This sequence joins TRBV11-3 and TRBJ2-7; either TRBD1 or TRBD2 may fit D (6 bases each). Trimming stripped 8 bases from V and 1 base from J, with 21 bases between. The CDR3 extends over 16 amino acids. Germline loops: CDR1 SGHNT, CDR2 YENEEA. The DNA of the CDR3 is TGTGCCAGCCGACCCGGTGGGGGGCTAGGATCCTACGAGCAGTACTTC. Its translation: CASRPGGGLGSYEQYF. The full variable domain, rest sourced from reference TRBV11-3 and TRBJ2-7, is EAGVVQSPRYKIIEKKQPVAFWCNPISGHNTLYWYLQNLGQGPELLIRYENEEAVDDSQLPKDRFSAERLKGVDSTLKIQPAELGDSAVYLCASRPGGGLGSYEQYFGPGTRLTVT.

Relative to its sample, this clone is large. This chain links TRBV11-3 with TRBJ2-7; D ambiguous. CDR1 is SGHNT and CDR2 is YENEEA in the germline V gene. V lost 4 bases, J lost 0 bases, and 13 bases lay in between. The CDR3 consists of 15 residues. CDR3 sequence (DNA): TGTGCCAGCAGCTGGGATCGAACAGCCTCCTACGAGCAGTACTTC. Translating it yields CASSWDRTASYEQYF.

V usage is TRBV6-8 and J usage is TRBJ1-4; the D gene is possibly TRBD1 (6 bases). Per the germline V gene, CDR1 is MNHGY and CDR2 is SAAAGT. With 5 bases removed from V and 8 bases from J, the gap between germline ends came to 30 bases. The CDR3 contains 19 residues. CDR3 protein: CASSDQFPGAPITREKLFF. The DNA of the CDR3 is TGTGCCAGCAGTGATCAATTTCCGGGGGCCCCGATAACTCGGGAAAAACTGTTTTTT.

The chain is built from TRBV11-3 and TRBJ1-4, with 12 bases matching TRBD1. The CDR3 consists of 15 residues. The junction had 4 bases not matched to a gene; V was cut back by 2 bases and J by 9 bases. Germline lookup yields CDR1 SGHNT and CDR2 YENEEA. The CDR3 spells CASSLSGTGGQKLFF. CDR3 bases: TGTGCCAGCAGCTTATCGGGGACAGGGGGCCAAAAACTGTTTTTT. The full variable domain, with the rest looked up from reference TRBV11-3 and TRBJ1-4, is EAGVVQSPRYKIIEKKQPVAFWCNPISGHNTLYWYLQNLGQGPELLIRYENEEAVDDSQLPKDRFSAERLKGVDSTLKIQPAELGDSAVYLCASSLSGTGGQKLFFGSGTQLSVL.

This clone turned up a few times. The V gene is TRBV7-6, the J gene TRBJ1-4; possible D gene TRBD1, 5 bases. CDR3 length equals 15 residues. Germline V gene sequence: CDR1 SGHVS, CDR2 FNYEAQ. Trimming left V 8 bases short and J 0 bases short, with 13 bases between. CDR3 loop: CASGAYRTTNEKLFF. CDR3 nucleotides: TGTGCCAGCGGCGCCTACAGGACAACTAATGAAAAACTGTTTTTT.

The rearrangement uses TRBV19 and TRBJ2-3; D call uncertain. Between the trimmed V and J ends, which lost 3 bases and 0 bases, there was a span of 4 bases. Germline V gives CDR1 LNHDA, CDR2 SQIVND (reference sequence). The CDR3 covers 13 residues. The DNA of the CDR3 is TGTGCCAGTAGTATCCCTAGCACAGATACGCAGTATTTT. This sequence encodes CASSIPSTDTQYF. The full variable domain, its missing parts supplied by reference TRBV19 and TRBJ2-3, is DGGITQSPKYLFRKEGQNVTLSCEQNLNHDAMYWYRQDPGQGLRLIYYSQIVNDFQKGDIAEGYSVSREKKESFPLTVTSAQKNPTAFYLCASSIPSTDTQYFGPGTRLTVL.

V and J are TRBV28 and TRBJ2-3, with TRBD2 as a possible D gene (5 bases). The CDR3 extends over 16 amino acids. V lost 2 bases and J lost 3, with 15 bases in between. The germline gives CDR1 MDHEN, CDR2 SYDVKM. CDR3 amino acids: CASSLKTTGGTDTQYF. The CDR3 nucleotides read TGTGCCAGCAGTTTAAAAACAACCGGAGGAACAGATACGCAGTATTTT.

The rearrangement uses TRBV6-8 and TRBJ2-7, with D possibly being TRBD1 (6 bases). Between the trimmed V and J ends, which lost 2 bases and 5 bases, there was a span of 13 bases. This CDR3 has 14 amino acids. CDR1 MNHGY and CDR2 SAAAGT come from the germline V gene. This CDR3 is CASSYTGRGHEQYF. The CDR3, as DNA: TGTGCCAGCAGTTACACAGGCAGGGGCCACGAGCAGTACTTC.

This clone is classed as medium-sized. This rearrangement joins TRBV11-3 to TRBJ1-1; tentative D call: TRBD1 (5 bases). Germline-derived CDR1 and CDR2 are SGHNT and YENEEA. V was cut by 2 bases and J by 4 bases, with 14 bases left in between. CDR3 length equals 15 residues. CDR3 residues: CASSLYQGGVTEAFF. As DNA, the CDR3 is TGTGCCAGCAGCTTATATCAGGGTGGGGTCACTGAAGCTTTCTTT.

The genes are TRBV12-5 and TRBJ1-5; 7 nucleotides agree with TRBD1. Looked up from germline, CDR1 is LGHNT and CDR2 is FRNRAP. The CDR3 contains 16 residues. Unmatched junction bases numbered 7, after V lost 5 bases and J lost 0 bases. The CDR3 region is CASGPDGQASNQPQHF. The DNA of the CDR3 is TGTGCTAGTGGTCCAGACGGACAGGCTAGCAATCAGCCCCAGCATTTT.

This clone was observed a handful of times. The chain is built from TRBV6-8 and TRBJ1-2, with TRBD1 matching over 8 bases. CDR3 length: 15 residues. CDR1 and CDR2 from the germline V gene are MNHGY and SAAAGT. The V segment lost 5 bases and the J segment 7 bases; nucleotides outside the gene matches: 12. The CDR3 nucleotides read TGTGCCAGCAGTCCCTCAGGGGGGCAGGGGGCTGGCTACACCTTC. It specifies CASSPSGGQGAGYTF.

The chain links TRBV10-1 to TRBJ2-3; D ambiguous. V was clipped by 3 bases and J by 0 bases, with 10 bases between them. This CDR3 comprises 15 residues. CDR1 is WNHNN, CDR2 SYGVQD, per germline (reference sequence). The CDR3 coding sequence is TGCGCCAGCAGTGATATGGGGTCTAGCACAGATACGCAGTATTTT. This encodes CASSDMGSSTDTQYF.

This clone showed up just a few times. The rearrangement joins TRBV28 to TRBJ1-1; perhaps TRBD1 as D (6 bases). V was clipped by 6 bases and J by 6 bases, with 23 bases between them. CDR1 and CDR2 from the germline V gene are MDHEN and SYDVKM. The CDR3 runs 16 residues. CDR3 sequence (DNA): TGTGCCAGCAGGGGGATGTCCGGGGAGAACAGGGCTGAAGCTTTCTTT. Translation: CASRGMSGENRAEAFF.

The chain combines TRBV15 with TRBJ2-5, with D tentatively TRBD1 or TRBD2 (6 bases each). The CDR3 runs 15 residues. V was trimmed by 5 bases and J by 1 base, leaving 14 bases between them. Per the germline V gene, CDR1 is LNHNV and CDR2 is YYDKDF (reference sequence). CDR3 amino acids: CATSAGGEGQETQYF. For the CDR3, the DNA is TGTGCCACCAGCGCCGGGGGCGAGGGCCAAGAGACCCAGTACTTC.

This clone was seen a handful of times. J is TRBJ1-1 and V is TRBV14; D gene ambiguous. V lost 0 bases to trimming and J lost 8 bases, with 4 bases between them. This CDR3 region has 11 residues. Germline CDR1 SGHDN, CDR2 FVKESK. CDR3 loop: CASSQETEAFF. The CDR3 DNA reads TGTGCCAGCAGCCAAGAAACAGAAGCTTTCTTT.

CDR3 nucleotides: TGCAGCGTTGAAGGAGGAATCACCTACGAGCAGTACTTC. As protein: CSVEGGITYEQYF. The V gene is TRBV29-1, the J gene TRBJ2-7; D not certain. Germline V lookup: CDR1 SQVTM, CDR2 ANQGSEA. CDR3 size: 13 residues. Trimming shortened V by 1 base and J by 2 bases, and 9 bases separated the two germline ends.